This T cell receptor beta chain was captured in a study of T cell changes during pregnancy in multiple sclerosis. V lost 3 bases and J 0 bases, leaving 14 bases between the germline ends. The CDR3 runs to 17 residues. In germline, CDR1 is LNHDA, CDR2 SQIVND (reference sequence). Some clones are missing from TCRdb's copy, which holds only in-frame ones; the method was immunoSEQ multiplex PCR. Among nearly 110,000 clones listed, under 95% were seen once. The clonotype was recovered from a female donor with multiple sclerosis, enrolled in a pregnancy study. The starting material was peripheral blood, obtained before pregnancy. V is TRBV19 and J is TRBJ2-2, with a tentative D call TRBD2 (5 bases). This CDR3 is CASSIGPGRSNTGELFF. The CDR3 coding sequence is TGTGCCAGTAGTATTGGCCCGGGGAGATCGAACACCGGGGAGCTGTTTTTT.